The 14 T cell receptor beta chains below come from one sample, sequenced in a study of cytomegalovirus exposure and HLA in healthy donors. The PCR contained 60 Vbeta and 13 Jbeta primers. Libraries were prepared by immunoSEQ multiplex PCR; TCRdb keeps only in-frame clonotypes and omits some of them. This table has around 170,000 clones, more than 80% appearing once. Material for sequencing was PBMCs. These receptors originate from a woman aged 50 to 60 in good health and CMV-seropositive.

This chain joins TRBV7-2 and TRBJ2-5; 13 nucleotides match TRBD2. Germline V gene data show CDR1 as SGHTA and CDR2 as FQGNSA. J lost 6 bases, V lost 5 bases, and 6 bases had no gene match. CDR3 length equals 15 residues. For the CDR3, the DNA is TGTGCCAGCAGCCCCGGACTAGCGGGGGTAAAGACCCAGTACTTC. Its translation is CASSPGLAGVKTQYF.

The CDR3 bases are TGTGCCAGCAGCCCAATGGGACAGGGGGCGTTCGGCTACACCTTC. Translated, it gives CASSPMGQGAFGYTF. The chain recombines TRBV7-2 with TRBJ1-2; 12 nucleotides line up with TRBD1. The V and J ends lost 5 bases and 8 bases, in that order; junction bases with no gene match: 9. From germline, CDR1 is SGHTA and CDR2 FQGNSA. CDR3 length: 15 amino acids.

This clone was seen only a few times. The CDR3 reads CASSVQGGNTIYF. In DNA, the CDR3 is TGTGCCAGTAGTGTTCAGGGCGGAAACACCATATATTTT. The chain couples TRBV19 to TRBJ1-3; possibly TRBD1 for D (5 bases). This CDR3 is 13 amino acids long. V lost 5 bases, J lost 4 bases, and 9 bases lay in between. Germline V lookup: CDR1 LNHDA, CDR2 SQIVND (reference sequence).

The chain combines TRBV19 with TRBJ1-6; the D gene is possibly TRBD1 (5 bases). Germline CDR1 reads LNHDA; CDR2 reads SQIVND (reference sequence). The CDR3 has 17 residues. V was shortened by 1 base and J by 3 bases, with 13 bases between the two germline ends. DNA for the CDR3: TGTGCCAGTAGTATAGCTCCGCGGCAGGGCTATAATTCACCCCTCCACTTT. This translates into CASSIAPRQGYNSPLHF.

This chain connects TRBV5-1 to TRBJ2-5; TRBD2 matches at 7 bases. The CDR3 consists of 15 residues. V lost 4 bases, J lost 5 bases, and 11 bases stayed unmatched. Looked up from germline, CDR1 is SGHRS and CDR2 is YFSETQ. The CDR3 sequence is CASSPNSGRGETQYF. CDR3 coding DNA: TGCGCCAGCAGCCCCAATAGCGGGCGTGGGGAGACCCAGTACTTC.

V usage is TRBV18 and J usage is TRBJ1-6; maybe TRBD1 (5 bases). The V gene lost 0 bases and the J gene lost 10 bases, with 10 bases spanning the gap. The CDR3 loop spans 14 amino acids. Germline CDR1 and CDR2: KGHSH and LQKENI. CDR3 protein: CASSPPRVRSPLHF. The CDR3 DNA reads TGTGCCAGCTCACCACCCAGGGTGCGGTCACCCCTCCACTTT.

This clone was detected once. This rearrangement joins TRBV11-2 to TRBJ2-2; weak D call: TRBD1 (5 bases). Trimming removed 1 base from V and 1 base from J, with 7 bases in between. Germline CDR1 reads SGHAT; CDR2 reads FQNNGV. The CDR3 is made up of 15 amino acids. The CDR3 DNA sequence: TGTGCCAGCAGCTTAGGTCAGGGGAACACCGGGGAGCTGTTTTTT. The encoded protein is CASSLGQGNTGELFF.

The chain uses TRBV18 and TRBJ2-1; D unresolved. The V end was cut by 6 bases, the J end by 0 bases, with 12 bases between. CDR3 length: 15 amino acids. The germline V gene has CDR1 KGHSH and CDR2 LQKENI. In DNA, the CDR3 is TGTGCCAGCTCCTTACTTACGAGCTCCTACAATGAGCAGTTCTTC. Its translation is CASSLLTSSYNEQFF. The whole variable domain, filled in from reference TRBV18 and TRBJ2-1, reads NAGVMQNPRHLVRRRGQEARLRCSPMKGHSHVYWYRQLPEEGLKFMVYLQKENIIDESGMPKERFSAEFPKEGPSILRIQQVVRGDSAAYFCASSLLTSSYNEQFFGPGTRLTVL.

This clone was seen a handful of times. The CDR3 loop reads CASSPRGRISNTGELFF. The DNA for the CDR3 is TGTGCCAGCTCACCACGAGGGAGAATCTCGAACACCGGGGAGCTGTTTTTT. The V gene is TRBV18, the J gene TRBJ2-2, with a tentative D call TRBD2 (5 bases). The CDR3 contains 17 residues. V lost 1 base and J 0 bases, leaving 12 bases between the germline ends. In germline, CDR1 is KGHSH, CDR2 LQKENI.

The chain links TRBV6-1 to TRBJ1-2, with TRBD1 as a possible D gene (6 bases). The CDR3 length is 15 residues. Between the trimmed V and J ends, which lost 2 bases and 4 bases, there was a span of 14 bases. CDR1 MNHNS and CDR2 SASEGT come from the germline V gene. CDR3 sequence: CASSEREQGFYGYTF. DNA for the CDR3: TGTGCCAGCAGTGAAAGGGAACAGGGATTCTATGGCTACACCTTC.

The CDR3 protein is CASSAAGLAGADTQYF. In DNA form, the CDR3 reads TGTGCCAGCAGCGCAGCCGGGCTAGCGGGGGCAGATACGCAGTATTTT. The rearrangement joins TRBV9 to TRBJ2-3; the match to TRBD2 covers 10 bases. The CDR3 totals 16 residues. CDR1 is SGDLS and CDR2 is YYNGEE in the germline V gene. V lost 3 bases and J lost 4; bases outside the gene matches: 8.

This chain uses TRBV7-8 with TRBJ1-6; TRBD1 agrees at 7 bases. From germline, CDR1 is SGHVS and CDR2 FQNEAQ. The CDR3 extends over 15 amino acids. With 5 bases clipped from V and 6 bases from J, the junction kept 7 bases outside the gene matches. The CDR3: CASSLGTVVNSPLHF. The CDR3 coding sequence is TGTGCCAGCAGCCTCGGGACAGTGGTTAATTCACCCCTCCACTTT.

The genes are TRBV25-1 and TRBJ1-1, with 9 bases matching TRBD1. Germline V gene lookup returns CDR1 MGHDK and CDR2 SYGVNS. V trimming: 2 bases; J trimming: 7 bases; junction bases outside the gene matches: 2. This CDR3 region has 13 residues. This CDR3 is CASSEPGQGEAFF. CDR3 nucleotide sequence: TGTGCCAGCAGTGAACCGGGACAGGGTGAAGCTTTCTTT.

V usage is TRBV7-9 and J usage is TRBJ2-1, with TRBD2 identical over 7 bases. CDR1 and CDR2 (germline): SEHNR, FQNEAQ (reference sequence). The CDR3 runs to 12 residues. The CDR3 reads CSYGGGLNEQFF. As DNA, the CDR3 is TGTTCCTACGGGGGAGGGCTCAATGAGCAGTTCTTC.